The TCR beta chain under discussion was sequenced for a study of cytomegalovirus exposure and HLA in healthy donors. PCR used 60 Vbeta primers and 13 Jbeta primers. Clones were sequenced by immunoSEQ multiplex PCR, and TCRdb holds only the in-frame ones, with some missing. The sample has approximately 220,000 clones, 70% to 80% seen once. V was pared by 5 bases and J by 6 bases, with 9 bases of the junction left unmatched. In germline, CDR1 is LNHDA, CDR2 SQIVND (reference sequence). The CDR3 length is 17 residues. The sequence was obtained from a man aged 40-49 years in good health and CMV-seronegative. The specimen sequenced was PBMCs. The V gene is TRBV19, the J gene TRBJ2-3; 15 nucleotides line up with TRBD2. Here the CDR3 reads CASSAYTGTSGRDTQYF. CDR3 bases: TGTGCCAGTAGTGCTTATACCGGGACTAGCGGGAGGGATACGCAGTATTTT.